The 24 T cell receptor beta chains reported below all come from one sample, sequenced in a study of blood T cell repertoires in COVID-19. TCRdb's copy holds only in-frame clones and misses some; the assay was immunoSEQ multiplex PCR. The sample carries 70,000 or so clones, 65% to 85% recorded once. The source material was peripheral blood. All receptors come from a man between 60 and 75 years old with COVID-19, enrolled during active disease.

The chain carries TRBV24-1 and TRBJ2-3, with no clear D. With 3 bases removed from V and 2 bases from J, the gap between germline ends came to 8 bases. The CDR3 consists of 14 residues. CDR1 and CDR2 from the germline V gene are KGHDR and SFDVKD. The DNA of the CDR3 is TGTGCCACCAGTGATCCCGGGTCCACAGATACGCAGTATTTT. Translation: CATSDPGSTDTQYF.

This clone came up a few times. The V call is TRBV11-2, the J call TRBJ1-6; D unclear. Deletions cut 3 bases from V and 6 bases from J, with 6 bases between. Germline loops: CDR1 SGHAT, CDR2 FQNNGV. The CDR3 is made up of 13 amino acids. In DNA form, the CDR3 reads TGTGCCAGCAGCTTGACGGGTAATTCACCCCTCCACTTT. Its translation is CASSLTGNSPLHF.

V usage is TRBV5-1 and J usage is TRBJ2-1; no clear D gene. The CDR3 covers 14 residues. Germline V CDR1 and CDR2: SGHRS, YFSETQ. V was pared by 2 bases and J by 5 bases, with 11 bases between. CDR3 loop: CASSFGLAHNEQFF. The CDR3 DNA follows: TGCGCCAGCAGCTTTGGCTTAGCCCACAATGAGCAGTTCTTC.

This sequence joins TRBV14 and TRBJ1-1, with TRBD1 matching 7 bases. J lost 8 bases, V lost 4 bases, and 4 bases had no gene match. Germline V gene data show CDR1 as SGHDN and CDR2 as FVKESK. This CDR3 spans 12 amino acids. The CDR3 nucleotides read TGTGCCAGCAGCCTATCGACAGGGGAAGCTTTCTTT. Residues: CASSLSTGEAFF.

This clone was found once. The genes are TRBV7-9 and TRBJ2-6, with a possible D match to TRBD2 (7 bases). Germline CDR1 and CDR2: SEHNR and FQNEAQ (reference sequence). Deletions cut 8 bases from V and 4 bases from J, with 18 bases between. The CDR3 is 16 residues long. The CDR3 DNA is TGTGCCAGCGAACCCCGGGGGGCGCTGGGGGCCAACGTCCTGACTTTC. Translated, it gives CASEPRGALGANVLTF.

The chain recombines TRBV2 with TRBJ1-1; 7 nucleotides match TRBD1. The germline gives CDR1 SNHLY, CDR2 FYNNEI. V was pared by 6 bases and J by 2 bases, with 3 bases of the junction left unmatched. This CDR3 region has 13 residues. The chain's CDR3 is CASRGQINTEAFF. As DNA, the CDR3 is TGTGCCAGCAGGGGACAGATCAACACTGAAGCTTTCTTT.

V and J are TRBV30 and TRBJ2-2; 7 bases match TRBD2. Germline CDR1 is GTSNPN and CDR2 is SVGIG (reference sequence). Trimming cost V 7 bases and J 3 bases; bases outside gene matches: 11. CDR3 size: 15 residues. CDR3 in amino acids: CASFLGRAYTGELFF. The CDR3, as DNA: TGTGCCTCCTTTCTTGGGAGGGCGTACACCGGGGAGCTGTTTTTT.

This chain links TRBV27 with TRBJ2-7, with D tentatively TRBD1 (6 bases). In germline, CDR1 is MNHEY, CDR2 SMNVEV (reference sequence). The CDR3 has 13 amino acids. Trimming removed 6 bases from V and 2 bases from J, with 11 bases in between. The CDR3 nucleotides read TGTGCCAGCAGACGAAGACAGGCCTACGAGCAGTACTTC. Protein product: CASRRRQAYEQYF.

This clone was seen more than once but under ten times. The chain has TRBV6-5 and TRBJ1-6; TRBD1 aligns across 7 bases. The CDR3 sequence is 13 residues long. CDR1 MNHEY and CDR2 SVGAGI come from the germline V gene. With 8 bases clipped from V and 7 bases from J, the junction kept 5 bases outside the gene matches. CDR3 bases: TGTGCCAGCTGCGGGACAGCAAATTCACCCCTCCACTTT. Translated, it gives CASCGTANSPLHF.

This chain connects TRBV29-1 to TRBJ2-3; 7 bases fit TRBD2. Germline assignment: CDR1 SQVTM and CDR2 ANQGSEA. Losses at the gene ends were 6 bases for V and 4 bases for J; bases not matched to a gene: 7. This CDR3 spans 13 amino acids. CDR3 protein: CSVRPSGADTQYF. The CDR3 DNA is TGCAGCGTCCGTCCTAGCGGCGCAGATACGCAGTATTTT.

The chain joins TRBV11-2 to TRBJ2-1, with TRBD1 identical over 10 bases. CDR1 SGHAT and CDR2 FQNNGV come from the germline V gene. V was pared by 1 base and J by 7 bases, with 4 bases of the junction left unmatched. The CDR3 length is 15 residues. CDR3 in amino acids: CASSLGWTGGNEQFF. The CDR3 coding sequence is TGTGCCAGCAGCTTAGGGTGGACAGGGGGAAATGAGCAGTTCTTC.

A few counts support this clone. The chain links TRBV7-4 to TRBJ2-3, with TRBD2 matching 9 bases. The CDR3 contains 15 residues. V dropped 2 bases and J dropped 5; count of bases not matched to a gene: 5. Looked up from germline, CDR1 is SGHVT and CDR2 is SQSDAQ. Here the CDR3 DNA reads TGTGCCAGCAGCTTACCGGGACTAGCAAGAGATACGCAGTATTTT. Translation: CASSLPGLARDTQYF.

The CDR3 DNA reads as TGTGCCAGCAGCCAGGACAACAATCGCGGGACAGTATACTATGGCTACACCTTC. It specifies CASSQDNNRGTVYYGYTF. This chain uses TRBV3-1 (or the pseudogene TRBV3-2) with TRBJ1-2, with 7 bases matching TRBD1. V was pared by 3 bases and J by 3 bases, with 16 bases of the junction left unmatched. Germline CDR1 and CDR2: LGHDT and YNNKEL (reference sequence). The CDR3 is made up of 18 amino acids.

The V and J genes are TRBV6-1 and TRBJ2-1, with 8 bases identical to TRBD2. V lost 3 bases and J lost 12; bases outside the gene matches: 4. The CDR3 is made up of 12 amino acids. Germline V gene lookup returns CDR1 MNHNS and CDR2 SASEGT. The CDR3 nucleotides are TGTGCCAGCAGTGAGTGGGCGGGGGGGCAGTTCTTC. Translation gives CASSEWAGGQFF.

V gene TRBV19 combines with J gene TRBJ2-2; D unclear. Germline CDR1 LNHDA, CDR2 SQIVND (reference sequence). The CDR3 spans 15 residues. V gave up 8 bases and J gave up 0 bases, with 13 bases separating them. The CDR3 loop reads CASGVNRPNTGELFF. The CDR3 nucleotides read TGTGCCAGTGGAGTGAACCGTCCGAACACCGGGGAGCTGTTTTTT.

The J gene is TRBJ2-7, the V gene TRBV11-2; TRBD1 might be the D (6 bases). Germline values: CDR1 SGHAT, CDR2 FQNNGV. The CDR3 totals 14 residues. Trimming cost V 6 bases and J 5 bases, with 17 bases left between them. CDR3 nucleotides: TGTGCCAGCAGATTCACTACAGGGTCCCACGAGCAGTACTTC. This encodes CASRFTTGSHEQYF.

The chain has TRBV15 and TRBJ2-3; 8 bases map to TRBD1. This CDR3 has 15 amino acids. Germline V CDR1 and CDR2: LNHNV, YYDKDF (reference sequence). Trimming at V came to 5 bases and at J to 5 bases, leaving 9 bases not matched to a gene. The CDR3: CATSGRDRKLDTQYF. CDR3 in DNA: TGTGCCACCAGCGGCCGGGACAGGAAATTAGATACGCAGTATTTT.

The genes are TRBV7-9 and TRBJ2-3; D possibly corresponds to TRBD2 (5 bases). V lost 4 bases, J lost 0 bases, and 20 bases lay in between. In germline, CDR1 is SEHNR, CDR2 FQNEAQ (reference sequence). The length of the CDR3 is 18 residues. The CDR3 bases are TGTGCCAGCAGCTCAAGTCGGGGTTTCGGGGTTAGCACAGATACGCAGTATTTT. Protein product: CASSSSRGFGVSTDTQYF.

V and J are TRBV7-9 and TRBJ1-5; 10 bases fit TRBD1. The CDR3 runs to 17 residues. Trimming removed 0 bases from V and 6 bases from J; junction bases left unmatched: 8. The V gene's germline CDR1 is SEHNR and CDR2 FQNEAQ (reference sequence). The CDR3 loop reads CASSLARGQGRGQPQHF. CDR3 coding DNA: TGTGCCAGCAGCTTAGCGCGGGGACAGGGGAGAGGTCAGCCCCAGCATTTT.

The V and J genes are TRBV29-1 and TRBJ1-5; D unresolved. The CDR3 extends over 13 amino acids. Germline CDR1 SQVTM, CDR2 ANQGSEA. V lost 5 bases and J 4 bases, leaving 12 bases between the germline ends. CDR3 bases: TGCAGCGTTCACGACGGAGAAAATCAGCCCCAGCATTTT. It codes for CSVHDGENQPQHF.

This clone was seen a few times. This sequence joins TRBV6-5 and TRBJ2-1; TRBD2 matches at 8 bases. The ends lost 6 bases at V and 10 bases at J; junction bases unmatched: 11. The CDR3 has 14 amino acids. The germline CDR1 and CDR2 sequences are MNHEY and SVGAGI. CDR3 bases: TGTGCCAGCAGGCCGGGACTAGACCCCCGAGAGCAGTTCTTC. It codes for CASRPGLDPREQFF.

CDR3 nucleotide sequence: TGTGCCAGCAGAAACCCCGGGGACACAACCGGGAGGGCCTCCCCATATACGCAGTATTTT. Protein product: CASRNPGDTTGRASPYTQYF. The chain uses TRBV11-3 and TRBJ2-3, with 8 bases fitting TRBD2. Germline lookup yields CDR1 SGHNT and CDR2 YENEEA. Losses at the gene ends were 6 bases for V and 7 bases for J; bases not matched to a gene: 27. This CDR3 is built from 20 residues.

CDR3: CASSLKVGQPNTEAFF. The CDR3 DNA is TGTGCCAGCAGCTTGAAGGTCGGACAGCCGAACACTGAAGCTTTCTTT. The J gene is TRBJ1-1, the V gene TRBV5-4; tentatively, D is TRBD1 (6 bases). Germline CDR1 is SGHNT and CDR2 is YYREEE (reference sequence). The CDR3 runs to 16 residues. The V gene lost 1 base and the J gene lost 1 base, with 14 bases spanning the gap.

This clone has a handful of counts. V is TRBV19 and J is TRBJ2-2, with TRBD1 as a possible D gene (6 bases). Germline V gene lookup returns CDR1 LNHDA and CDR2 SQIVND (reference sequence). V lost 7 bases and J 3 bases, leaving 15 bases between the germline ends. This CDR3 spans 15 amino acids. As DNA, the CDR3 is TGTGCCAGTACCCCCGGACAGACTTACACCGGGGAGCTGTTTTTT. As protein: CASTPGQTYTGELFF.